This TCR beta chain comes out of a study of CD8+ T cells in alopecia areata. Study in general: Patients in the treated group were given tofacitinib by mouth, 5 to 10 mg twice a day.

Sequencing used cDNA as its template, made by extracting RNA and reverse transcribing it. Libraries were prepared by immunoSEQ multiplex PCR; TCRdb keeps only in-frame clonotypes and omits some of them. The sample lists more than 200,000 clones, 40% to 55% seen once, with roughly 2.6% in the top ten. The table lists this clone with a few counts. Its antigen remains unknown. Findings and caveats of the study: Lesional scalp exceeded normal scalp in clonality, especially in alopecia totalis/universalis.

The CDR3 contains 16 residues. Per the germline V gene, CDR1 is LNHNV and CDR2 is YYDKDF (reference sequence). The V segment lost 1 base and the J segment 5 bases; nucleotides outside the gene matches: 7. This sample's treatment: oral pan-JAK inhibitor, 5-10 mg twice daily. Alopecia areata patients provided lesional scalp punch biopsies and peripheral blood. The sequence came from a human donor with alopecia areata. Here the sequenced sample was CD4+ T cells sorted from blood, taken at approximately week 37, from a patient treated with tofacitinib. This rearrangement joins TRBV15 to TRBJ2-3, with 9 bases matching TRBD1. The CDR3 spells CATSRAANRGQDTQYF. The CDR3 DNA reads TGTGCCACCAGCAGAGCCGCTAACAGGGGGCAAGATACGCAGTATTTT. The whole variable domain, remainder taken from reference TRBV15 and TRBJ2-3, is DAMVIQNPRYQVTQFGKPVTLSCSQTLNHNVMYWYQQKSSQAPKLLFHYYDKDFNNEADTPDNFQSRRPNTSFCFLDIRSPGLGDTAMYLCATSRAANRGQDTQYFGPGTRLTVL.